The 10 T cell receptor beta chains below come from one sample, sequenced in a study of blood T cell repertoires in COVID-19. The table came from immunoSEQ multiplex PCR; TCRdb's copy has only in-frame clones and leaves some out. Of about 160,000 clones in the sample, around four fifths were seen once. The specimen sequenced was peripheral blood. The receptors here all came from a woman older than 75 with acute or convalescent COVID-19.

This clone has just one count. The V call is TRBV6-5, the J call TRBJ1-1; 7 bases are shared with TRBD1. This CDR3 spans 16 amino acids. The germline V gene encodes CDR1 MNHEY and CDR2 SVGAGI. V was clipped by 11 bases and J by 10 bases; unmatched bases: 25. The CDR3, as DNA: TGTGCCGGCGGTTGGGTAGGGACAGCTACTTTCAGGGGAGCTTTCTTT. It specifies CAGGWVGTATFRGAFF.

In regard to this clone: The junction does not match germline at one end; this may be a read error. This chain links TRBV18 with TRBJ2-7, with TRBD2 matching over 13 bases. CDR1 and CDR2 (germline): KGHSH, LQKENI. The CDR3 is 16 amino acids. The CDR3 here is CATSPGTSGNRDEQYF. For the CDR3, the DNA is TGTGCCACCTCACCCGGGACTAGCGGGAATAGAGACGAGCAGTACTTC.

CDR3 nucleotide sequence: TGTGCCAGTAGTGAAATAGGGACAGGGGTAACTGAAGCTTTCTTT. Its translation is CASSEIGTGVTEAFF. V usage is TRBV19 and J usage is TRBJ1-1; 10 bases fit TRBD1. V trimming: 5 bases; J trimming: 5 bases; junction bases outside the gene matches: 8. The CDR3 is made up of 15 amino acids. Germline CDR1 and CDR2: LNHDA and SQIVND (reference sequence).

This chain uses TRBV6-6 with TRBJ1-2; D gene ambiguous. The CDR3 is made up of 13 amino acids. With 2 bases removed from V and 4 bases from J, the gap between germline ends came to 8 bases. Germline V gives CDR1 MNHNY, CDR2 SVGAGI (reference sequence). CDR3 sequence (DNA): TGTGCCAGCAGTTACGAGAGAATCTATGGCTACACCTTC. Its protein product is CASSYERIYGYTF.

The V gene is TRBV6-5, the J gene TRBJ1-2; no firm D call. The CDR3 contains 12 residues. V was clipped by 5 bases and J by 4 bases, with 8 bases between them. Per germline, CDR1 MNHEY and CDR2 SVGAGI. CDR3 bases: TGTGCCAGCAGTCCACGGGGCTATGGCTACACCTTC. It is translated as CASSPRGYGYTF.

This chain connects TRBV19 to TRBJ2-1, with 9 bases fitting TRBD2. Germline V gene data show CDR1 as LNHDA and CDR2 as SQIVND (reference sequence). This CDR3 has 13 amino acids. The ends lost 3 bases at V and 15 bases at J; junction bases unmatched: 9. In DNA, the CDR3 is TGTGCCAGTAGTATTGCGGTAGCGGGAGTTATGTTCTTC. Its translation is CASSIAVAGVMFF. The variable domain in full, with the rest retrieved from reference TRBV19 and TRBJ2-1, is DGGITQSPKYLFRKEGQNVTLSCEQNLNHDAMYWYRQDPGQGLRLIYYSQIVNDFQKGDIAEGYSVSREKKESFPLTVTSAQKNPTAFYLCASSIAVAGVMFFGPGTRLTVL.

This clone showed up just a few times. This chain links TRBV15 with TRBJ2-3; TRBD2 matches 8 bases. V was clipped by 2 bases and J by 2 bases; unmatched bases: 3. The germline gives CDR1 LNHNV, CDR2 YYDKDF (reference sequence). The CDR3 runs 15 residues. DNA for the CDR3: TGTGCCACCAGCAGACTTAGCGGGATCACAGATACGCAGTATTTT. This codes for CATSRLSGITDTQYF.

V gene TRBV19 combines with J gene TRBJ1-5, with no clear D. Germline values: CDR1 LNHDA, CDR2 SQIVND (reference sequence). Trimming shortened V by 3 bases and J by 3 bases, and 12 bases separated the two germline ends. The CDR3 length is 15 residues. The CDR3 region is CASSIGGPFNQPQHF. The CDR3 coding sequence is TGTGCCAGTAGTATTGGAGGACCGTTCAATCAGCCCCAGCATTTT.

The chain joins TRBV5-6 to TRBJ2-7; 10 bases map to TRBD2. The germline V gene encodes CDR1 SGHDT and CDR2 YYEEEE. J gave up 3 bases and V 6 bases, and 9 bases lay outside the gene matches. The CDR3 length is 15 residues. This CDR3 reads CASTRGAGGNYEQYF. CDR3 coding DNA: TGTGCCAGCACCAGGGGAGCGGGAGGGAACTACGAGCAGTACTTC. The complete variable domain, with remaining parts taken from reference TRBV5-6 and TRBJ2-7, reads DAGVTQSPTHLIKTRGQQVTLRCSPKSGHDTVSWYQQALGQGPQFIFQYYEEEERQRGNFPDRFSGHQFPNYSSELNVNALLLGDSALYLCASTRGAGGNYEQYFGPGTRLTVT.

The rearrangement links TRBV27 to TRBJ2-1; 10 bases map to TRBD2. There are 15 residues in the CDR3. J was trimmed by 6 bases and V by 6 bases; bases with no gene match: 8. Germline values: CDR1 MNHEY, CDR2 SMNVEV (reference sequence). Written as DNA, the CDR3 is TGTGCCAGCAGCTCTCTAGCGGGAGTCGGCAATGAGCAGTTCTTC. Amino acid sequence: CASSSLAGVGNEQFF.